The source of this TCR beta chain is a study of blood T cell repertoires in COVID-19. The CDR3 has 13 amino acids. Germline V gene lookup returns CDR1 MRHNA and CDR2 SNTAGT. V was pared by 2 bases and J by 5 bases, with 7 bases between. Some clones are missing from TCRdb's copy, which holds only in-frame ones; the method was immunoSEQ multiplex PCR. The sample includes more than 45,000 clones, more than 75% of them seen just once. The chain couples TRBV6-4 to TRBJ1-5; D uncertain. Sequenced sample: peripheral blood. The TCR sequence derives from a human donor with active COVID-19. The donor label of this sample is uncertain. In DNA, the CDR3 is TGTGCCAGCAGTGACAAGCCGCATCAGCCCCAGCATTTT. Translated: CASSDKPHQPQHF.